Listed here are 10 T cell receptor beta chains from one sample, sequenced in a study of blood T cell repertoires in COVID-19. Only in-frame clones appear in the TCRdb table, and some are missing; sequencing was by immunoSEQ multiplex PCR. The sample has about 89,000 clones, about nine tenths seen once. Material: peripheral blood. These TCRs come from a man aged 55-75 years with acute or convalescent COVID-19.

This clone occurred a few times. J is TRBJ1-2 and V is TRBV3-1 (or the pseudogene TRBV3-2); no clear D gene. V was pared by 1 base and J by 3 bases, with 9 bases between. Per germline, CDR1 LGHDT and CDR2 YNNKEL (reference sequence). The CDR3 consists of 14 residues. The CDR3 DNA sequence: TGTGCCAGCAGCCAAGTGATAGAGCACTATGGCTACACCTTC. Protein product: CASSQVIEHYGYTF.

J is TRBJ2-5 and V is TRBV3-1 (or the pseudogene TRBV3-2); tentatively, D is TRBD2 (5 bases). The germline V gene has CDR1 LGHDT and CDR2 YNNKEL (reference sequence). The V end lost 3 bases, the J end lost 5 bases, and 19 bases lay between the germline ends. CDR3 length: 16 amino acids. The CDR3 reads CASSHSSGTPWETQYF. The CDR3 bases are TGTGCCAGCAGCCATTCCTCGGGAACGCCGTGGGAGACCCAGTACTTC.

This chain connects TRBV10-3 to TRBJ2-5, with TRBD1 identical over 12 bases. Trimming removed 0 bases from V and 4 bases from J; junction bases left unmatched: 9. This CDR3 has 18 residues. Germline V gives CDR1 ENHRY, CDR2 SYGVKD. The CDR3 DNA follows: TGTGCCATCAGTGAGTCGGACGGGGGACAGGGGGCGCGAGAGACCCAGTACTTC. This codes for CAISESDGGQGARETQYF.

The CDR3, as DNA: TGTGCCACCAGTGACTACAGGGACCTCGGGCAGTACTTC. It is translated as CATSDYRDLGQYF. The V gene is TRBV24-1, the J gene TRBJ2-7; D perhaps matches TRBD1 (6 bases). V was trimmed by 4 bases and J by 9 bases, leaving 15 bases between them. Germline loops: CDR1 KGHDR, CDR2 SFDVKD. This CDR3 region has 13 residues.

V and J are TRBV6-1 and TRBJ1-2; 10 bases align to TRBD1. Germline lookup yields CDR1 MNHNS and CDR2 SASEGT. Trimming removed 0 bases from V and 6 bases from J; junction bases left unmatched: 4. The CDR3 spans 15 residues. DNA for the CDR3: TGTGCCAGCAGTGAAGCCTGGACAGGGGGAAATGGCTACACCTTC. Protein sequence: CASSEAWTGGNGYTF.

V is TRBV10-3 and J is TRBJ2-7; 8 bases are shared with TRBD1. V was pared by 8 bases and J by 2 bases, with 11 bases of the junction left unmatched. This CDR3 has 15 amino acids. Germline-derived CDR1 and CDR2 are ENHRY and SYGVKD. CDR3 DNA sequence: TGTGCCATCGCGTCTGTGGGACAGGCAACCTACGAGCAGTACTTC. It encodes CAIASVGQATYEQYF.

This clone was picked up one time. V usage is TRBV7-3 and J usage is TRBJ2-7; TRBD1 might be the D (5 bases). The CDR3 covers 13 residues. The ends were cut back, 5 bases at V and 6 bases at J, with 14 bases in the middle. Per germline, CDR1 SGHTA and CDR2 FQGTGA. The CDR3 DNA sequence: TGTGCCAGCAGCGTCGATCAGGGATCCGAGCAGTACTTC. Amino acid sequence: CASSVDQGSEQYF.

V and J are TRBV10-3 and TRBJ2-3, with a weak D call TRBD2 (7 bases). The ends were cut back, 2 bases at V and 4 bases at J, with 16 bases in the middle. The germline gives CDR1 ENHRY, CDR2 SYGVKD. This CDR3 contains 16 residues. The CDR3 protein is CAISEKRGGHPDTQYF. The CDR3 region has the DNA TGTGCCATCAGTGAGAAACGCGGGGGCCACCCAGATACGCAGTATTTT.

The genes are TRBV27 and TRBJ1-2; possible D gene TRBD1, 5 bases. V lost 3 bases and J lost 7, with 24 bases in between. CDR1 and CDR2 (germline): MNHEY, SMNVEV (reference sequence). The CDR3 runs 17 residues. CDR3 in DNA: TGTGCCAGCAGTTTCGTTGGAGGGGCAGGGCGGGTCGCTGGCTACACCTTC. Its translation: CASSFVGGAGRVAGYTF.

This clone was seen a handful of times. CDR3 protein: CASSVGSGGPGTGELFF. CDR3 coding DNA: TGTGCCAGCAGCGTGGGCTCAGGGGGGCCGGGGACCGGGGAGCTGTTTTTT. The chain has TRBV9 and TRBJ2-2; a weak D match, TRBD1 (7 bases). The germline V gene encodes CDR1 SGDLS and CDR2 YYNGEE. There are 17 residues in the CDR3. Trimming shortened V by 2 bases and J by 5 bases, and 19 bases separated the two germline ends.